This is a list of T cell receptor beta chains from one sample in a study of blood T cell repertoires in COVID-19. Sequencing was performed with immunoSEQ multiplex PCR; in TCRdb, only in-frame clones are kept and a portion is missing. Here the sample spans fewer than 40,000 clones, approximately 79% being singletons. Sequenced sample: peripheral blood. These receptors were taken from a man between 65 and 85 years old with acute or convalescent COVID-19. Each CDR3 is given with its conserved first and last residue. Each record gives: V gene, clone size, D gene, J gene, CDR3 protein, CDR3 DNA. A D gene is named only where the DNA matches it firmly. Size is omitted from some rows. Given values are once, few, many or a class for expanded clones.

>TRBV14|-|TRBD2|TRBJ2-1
CASSARRTSGRNEQFF
TGTGCCAGCAGCGCTAGGCGGACTAGCGGGAGGAATGAGCAGTTCTTC
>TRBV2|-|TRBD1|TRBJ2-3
CASSTGTGNTDTQYF
TGTGCCAGCAGCACCGGGACAGGCAACACAGATACGCAGTATTTT
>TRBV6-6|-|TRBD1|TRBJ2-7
CASSNRQGPYEQYF
TGTGCCAGCAGTAACAGACAGGGCCCCTACGAGCAGTACTTC
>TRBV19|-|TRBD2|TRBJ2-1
CASSIGTSGGQNGQFF
TGTGCCAGTAGTATCGGTACTAGCGGGGGGCAAAATGGGCAGTTCTTC
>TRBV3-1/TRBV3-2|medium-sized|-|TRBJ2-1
CASSQGREQFF
TGTGCCAGCAGCCAAGGGAGGGAGCAGTTCTTC
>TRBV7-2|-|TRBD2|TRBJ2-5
CASSFLAGGRETQYF
TGTGCCAGCAGTTTTCTAGCGGGAGGGCGGGAGACCCAGTACTTC
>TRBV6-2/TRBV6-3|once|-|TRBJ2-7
CASSRVVLGEQYF
TGTGCCAGCAGCCGAGTCGTCCTCGGCGAGCAGTACTTC
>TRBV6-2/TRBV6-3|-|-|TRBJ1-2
CASSYSGGRNYGYTF
TGTGCCAGCAGTTACTCGGGGGGGCGGAACTATGGCTACACCTTC
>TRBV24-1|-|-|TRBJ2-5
CATSDLRAGRETQYF
TGTGCCACCAGTGATTTGCGGGCAGGGCGGGAGACCCAGTACTTC
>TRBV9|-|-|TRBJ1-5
CASSAGTSNQPQHF
TGTGCCAGCAGCGCGGGGACAAGCAATCAGCCCCAGCATTTT
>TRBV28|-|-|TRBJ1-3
CASTLATGNTIYF
TGTGCCAGCACCCTCGCCACAGGAAACACCATATATTTT
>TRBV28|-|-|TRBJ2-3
CASSLWAGTDTQYF
TGTGCCAGCAGTTTATGGGCCGGCACAGATACGCAGTATTTT
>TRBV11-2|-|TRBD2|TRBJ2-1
CASSPLVPGLAGAGEQFF
TGTGCCAGCAGTCCCCTGGTGCCGGGACTAGCGGGAGCAGGCGAGCAGTTCTTC
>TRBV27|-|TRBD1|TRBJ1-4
CASGTGLEKLFF
TGTGCCAGCGGGACAGGGTTAGAAAAACTGTTTTTT
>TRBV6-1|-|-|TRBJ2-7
CASSETEQVYEQYF
TGTGCCAGCAGTGAAACCGAACAGGTCTACGAGCAGTACTTC
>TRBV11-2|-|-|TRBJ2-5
CASSFRPGGLQETQYF
TGTGCCAGCAGCTTCCGACCAGGGGGGTTACAAGAGACCCAGTACTTC
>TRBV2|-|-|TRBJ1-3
CASSETGSSGNTIYF
TGTGCCAGCAGTGAAACAGGGAGCTCTGGAAACACCATATATTTT
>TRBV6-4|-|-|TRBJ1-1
CASSQGRGGTEAFF
TGTGCCAGCAGTCAAGGGAGAGGAGGCACTGAAGCTTTCTTT
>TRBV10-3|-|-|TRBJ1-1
CAISGAGKNTEAFF
TGTGCCATCAGTGGCGCGGGGAAGAACACTGAAGCTTTCTTT
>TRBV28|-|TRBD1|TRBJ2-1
CASSLMDRYNEQFF
TGTGCCAGCAGTTTGATGGACAGGTACAATGAGCAGTTCTTC
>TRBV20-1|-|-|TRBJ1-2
CSASGGEGWYGYTF
TGCAGTGCTAGTGGCGGGGAGGGCTGGTATGGCTACACCTTC
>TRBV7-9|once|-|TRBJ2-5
CASSLAGPIQETQYF
TGTGCCAGCAGCTTAGCGGGGCCCATCCAAGAGACCCAGTACTTC
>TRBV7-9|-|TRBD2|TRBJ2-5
CASSLGTAVAGSGETQYF
TGTGCCAGCAGCTTAGGGACAGCAGTAGCGGGGTCGGGAGAGACCCAGTACTTC
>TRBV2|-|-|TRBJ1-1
CASSDSQGVDWNTEAFF
TGTGCCAGCAGTGATAGCCAGGGCGTTGATTGGAACACTGAAGCTTTCTTT
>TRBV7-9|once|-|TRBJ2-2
CASSAINAGELFF
TGTGCCAGCAGCGCGATTAACGCCGGGGAGCTGTTTTTT
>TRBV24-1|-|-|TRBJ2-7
CATGGDTYEQYF
TGTGCCACCGGGGGGGACACCTACGAGCAGTACTTC